Below, 21 T cell receptor beta chains from the same sample are listed, as sequenced in a study of glioma-infiltrating T cells after dendritic cell vaccination (dated by TCRdb to 2016 to 2018). Libraries were built with the immunoSEQ multiplex PCR assay. TCRdb took this table from immuneACCESS and kept in-frame rearrangements with V and J called. Such tables lack part of the clones; where checked against another copy, unresolved V genes explain under half of the gap, and the rest is unexplained. The sample has more than 85,000 clones on record, more than 70% of them singletons. Less than 3% of the sample is held by the ten biggest clonotypes. This specimen consisted of blood, obtained before dendritic cell vaccination. The receptors were sampled from a human donor with glioblastoma.

J is TRBJ2-5 and V is TRBV5-1, with unresolved D. CDR3 length: 13 amino acids. V dropped 4 bases and J dropped 4 bases, with 11 bases sitting between them. CDR1 is SGHRS, CDR2 YFSETQ, per germline. The chain's CDR3 is CASSPNERETQYF. CDR3 in DNA: TGCGCCAGCAGCCCAAACGAGAGAGAGACCCAGTACTTC. Looking up the rest from reference TRBV5-1 and TRBJ2-5 gives the full variable domain: KAGVTQTPRYLIKTRGQQVTLSCSPISGHRSVSWYQQTPGQGLQFLFEYFSETQRNKGNFPGRFSGRQFSNSRSEMNVSTLELGDSALYLCASSPNERETQYFGPGTRLLVL.

The J gene is TRBJ2-7, the V gene TRBV7-9, with a possible D match to TRBD2 (6 bases). Per germline, CDR1 SEHNR and CDR2 FQNEAQ (reference sequence). V shed 8 bases and J shed 0 bases, with 17 bases lying between them. The CDR3 loop spans 15 amino acids. CDR3 sequence (DNA): TGTGCCAGCGCCCCCGAAAGGGAGGTCTCCTACGAGCAGTACTTC. This translates into CASAPEREVSYEQYF.

As regards this clone: The identical CDR3 is also encoded by other nucleotide sequences in the sample. The rearrangement links TRBV2 to TRBJ1-1; TRBD1 aligns across 7 bases. Germline V gene data show CDR1 as SNHLY and CDR2 as FYNNEI. The CDR3 extends over 13 amino acids. Trimming at V came to 6 bases and at J to 1 base, leaving 2 bases not matched to a gene. CDR3 coding DNA: TGTGCCAGCAGCGGGACAGCGAACACTGAAGCTTTCTTT. Protein sequence: CASSGTANTEAFF.

This clone came up a few times. The gene calls are TRBV7-2 and TRBJ2-7; D is uncertain. This CDR3 region has 15 residues. Looked up from germline, CDR1 is SGHTA and CDR2 is FQGNSA. V lost 1 base and J lost 2, with 12 bases in between. The CDR3 region is CASSLGHSLAYEQYF. The CDR3 coding sequence is TGTGCCAGCAGCTTAGGACATTCATTAGCCTACGAGCAGTACTTC.

The chain is built from TRBV7-9 and TRBJ1-2, with 7 bases fitting TRBD1. Germline CDR1 reads SEHNR; CDR2 reads FQNEAQ (reference sequence). This CDR3 has 12 residues. V gave up 6 bases and J gave up 4 bases; unmatched junction bases: 2. CDR3 loop: CASRGQPYGYTF. Written as DNA, the CDR3 is TGTGCCAGCAGGGGACAGCCCTATGGCTACACCTTC.

This clone was seen a few times. The chain links TRBV6-6 to TRBJ1-2; D may be TRBD1 (5 bases). The CDR3 extends over 12 amino acids. The V and J ends lost 7 bases and 7 bases respectively, with 13 bases between them. Germline-derived CDR1 and CDR2 are MNHNY and SVGAGI (reference sequence). The CDR3 loop reads CASKLGTSGYTF. The CDR3, as DNA: TGTGCCAGCAAATTAGGGACTTCTGGCTACACCTTC.

The rearrangement joins TRBV6-4 to TRBJ1-3; no definite D call. With 2 bases removed from V and 0 bases from J, the gap between germline ends came to 17 bases. Germline V lookup: CDR1 MRHNA, CDR2 SNTAGT. There are 18 residues in the CDR3. This CDR3 is CASSDPRCTSPSGNTIYF. The CDR3 region has the DNA TGTGCCAGCAGTGACCCGAGGTGCACTTCGCCCTCTGGAAACACCATATATTTT.

This chain joins TRBV5-4 and TRBJ2-3, with 10 bases that match TRBD2. The CDR3 is 15 residues long. V was pared by 3 bases and J by 4 bases, with 5 bases of the junction left unmatched. Germline-derived CDR1 and CDR2 are SGHNT and YYREEE (reference sequence). CDR3 in DNA: TGTGCCAGCAGCTCAGTAGCGGGAGGCTCAGATACGCAGTATTTT. Its translation: CASSSVAGGSDTQYF.

The chain employs TRBV7-8 and TRBJ2-3, with 10 bases that match TRBD2. V lost 2 bases and J lost 1; bases outside the gene matches: 9. The germline gives CDR1 SGHVS, CDR2 FQNEAQ. The CDR3 spans 18 residues. The CDR3 DNA sequence: TGTGCCAGCAGCTTATCTTCTCTAGCGGGAGCGGGCACAGATACGCAGTATTTT. This sequence encodes CASSLSSLAGAGTDTQYF.

The rearrangement links TRBV7-2 to TRBJ2-2; D may be TRBD2 (5 bases). The CDR3 extends over 16 amino acids. Germline CDR1 is SGHTA and CDR2 is FQGNSA. The ends were cut back, 2 bases at V and 3 bases at J, with 13 bases in the middle. The CDR3: CASSLIASPYTGELFF. The CDR3 DNA reads TGTGCCAGCAGCTTAATAGCTAGCCCGTACACCGGGGAGCTGTTTTTT.

V is TRBV18 and J is TRBJ2-7; 11 bases line up with TRBD2. The CDR3 has 15 amino acids. The ends lost 2 bases at V and 4 bases at J; junction bases unmatched: 4. Germline V lookup: CDR1 KGHSH, CDR2 LQKENI. CDR3 nucleotide sequence: TGTGCCAGCTCACCAGCGACTAGCGGGGCGTACGAGCAGTACTTC. Its translation is CASSPATSGAYEQYF.

The chain uses TRBV29-1 and TRBJ1-1; TRBD1 might be the D (6 bases). The CDR3 consists of 16 residues. V was clipped by 0 bases and J by 10 bases, with 24 bases between them. CDR1 and CDR2 (germline): SQVTM, ANQGSEA. CDR3 protein: CSVEEASGTEQGGAFF. The DNA for the CDR3 is TGCAGCGTTGAAGAAGCGAGTGGCACCGAACAGGGTGGAGCTTTCTTT.

This rearrangement joins TRBV4-1 to TRBJ2-5; possibly TRBD1 for D (5 bases). Trimming shortened V by 0 bases and J by 2 bases, and 16 bases separated the two germline ends. CDR1 and CDR2 (germline): MGHRA, YSYEKL. The CDR3 covers 17 residues. CDR3: CASSQEGAGKLQETQYF. CDR3 nucleotides: TGCGCCAGCAGCCAAGAAGGGGCAGGGAAACTACAAGAGACCCAGTACTTC.

This clone was seen a handful of times. The V call is TRBV10-3, the J call TRBJ1-3, with 7 positions matching TRBD1. Germline V gene lookup returns CDR1 ENHRY and CDR2 SYGVKD. This CDR3 region has 15 residues. V lost 7 bases and J lost 4; bases outside the gene matches: 10. CDR3 sequence: CAIKPQGEAGNTIYF. The DNA of the CDR3 is TGTGCCATCAAACCCCAGGGGGAGGCCGGAAACACCATATATTTT.

The chain recombines TRBV5-1 with TRBJ2-7; TRBD2 matches at 13 bases. J lost 7 bases, V lost 0 bases, and 7 bases had no gene match. The CDR3 covers 16 residues. Germline loops: CDR1 SGHRS, CDR2 YFSETQ. The DNA of the CDR3 is TGCGCCAGCAGCTTGGAAACTAGCGGGAGGGCCGGGGAGCAGTACTTC. It specifies CASSLETSGRAGEQYF.

The chain is built from TRBV29-1 and TRBJ2-1; weak D call: TRBD2 (6 bases). This CDR3 is 11 amino acids long. V gave up 6 bases and J gave up 7 bases, with 10 bases separating them. In germline, CDR1 is SQVTM, CDR2 ANQGSEA. The CDR3 sequence: CSVSRGNEQFF. CDR3 nucleotide sequence: TGCAGCGTCTCCCGGGGGAATGAGCAGTTCTTC.

Here the CDR3 DNA reads TGTGCTAGTGGTTTGATAGTACAGGGAAACACCATATATTTT. It translates to CASGLIVQGNTIYF. V is TRBV12-5 and J is TRBJ1-3, with D uncertain. This CDR3 spans 14 amino acids. Germline-derived CDR1 and CDR2 are LGHNT and FRNRAP. V gave up 2 bases and J gave up 4 bases, with 9 bases separating them.

This chain connects TRBV6-5 to TRBJ2-7; 8 bases fit TRBD1. The V segment lost 0 bases and the J segment 3 bases; nucleotides outside the gene matches: 7. This CDR3 is 16 amino acids long. CDR1 is MNHEY and CDR2 is SVGAGI in the germline V gene. CDR3 amino acids: CASSYSARTGGYEQYF. The CDR3, as DNA: TGTGCCAGCAGTTACTCGGCGAGAACAGGGGGCTACGAGCAGTACTTC.

CDR3 sequence: CASSDQGNTGELFF. CDR3 nucleotides: TGTGCCAGCAGTGATCAGGGTAACACCGGGGAGCTGTTTTTT. This rearrangement joins TRBV16 to TRBJ2-2; D perhaps matches TRBD1 (5 bases). Germline loops: CDR1 KGHSY, CDR2 FQNENV. CDR3 length: 14 amino acids. Between the trimmed V and J ends, which lost 6 bases and 2 bases, there was a span of 10 bases.

This clone was seen once. The chain links TRBV7-2 to TRBJ1-1, with D perhaps TRBD1 (6 bases). CDR3 length equals 12 residues. Trimming removed 6 bases from V and 5 bases from J, with 10 bases in between. Germline CDR1 and CDR2: SGHTA and FQGNSA. CDR3: CASSYRETEAFF. The CDR3 DNA reads TGTGCCAGCAGTTACAGGGAAACTGAAGCTTTCTTT.

V gene TRBV11-1 combines with J gene TRBJ2-1, with 8 bases identical to TRBD2. CDR1 and CDR2 (germline): SGHAT, FQDESV (reference sequence). The CDR3 has 17 residues. The V segment lost 2 bases and the J segment 4 bases; nucleotides outside the gene matches: 10. The CDR3 region is CASSLRRRSGGYNEQFF. The DNA for the CDR3 is TGTGCCAGCAGCTTACGCCGCCGGAGCGGGGGATACAATGAGCAGTTCTTC.